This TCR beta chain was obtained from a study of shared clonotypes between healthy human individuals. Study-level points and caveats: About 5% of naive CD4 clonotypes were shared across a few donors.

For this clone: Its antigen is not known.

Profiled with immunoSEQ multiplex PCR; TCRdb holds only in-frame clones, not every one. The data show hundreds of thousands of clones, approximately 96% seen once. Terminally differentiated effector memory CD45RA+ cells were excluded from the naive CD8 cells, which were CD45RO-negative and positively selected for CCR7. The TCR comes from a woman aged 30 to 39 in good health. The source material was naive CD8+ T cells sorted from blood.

CDR3 sequence: CASSIEWGARETQYF. CDR3 sequence (DNA): TGTGCCAGTAGTATAGAATGGGGGGCCAGGGAGACCCAGTACTTC. The rearrangement uses TRBV19 and TRBJ2-5, with D perhaps given as TRBD1 or TRBD2 (6 bases each). This CDR3 region has 15 residues. Per germline, CDR1 LNHDA and CDR2 SQIVND (reference sequence). V was shortened by 0 bases and J by 5 bases, with 13 bases between the two germline ends.